The TCR beta chain described here comes from a study of beta chain features in type 1 diabetes. The study, taken as a whole, reports: Among patients, naive, central memory and Treg TCRB repertoires appeared more similar than among healthy donors.

Every isolated RNA sample was fully reverse transcribed, so sequencing captured expressed TCRB transcripts. Clones were read by immunoSEQ multiplex PCR, and TCRdb kept only the in-frame ones, dropping some. The sample shows about 360,000 clones, roughly 12% of them seen only once. The CDR3 runs 14 residues. Germline V gene data show CDR1 as SQVTM and CDR2 as ANQGSEA. V lost 7 bases, J lost 0 bases, and 6 bases stayed unmatched. This clone has more than one count but fewer than ten. Its antigen remains unknown. Sequenced: naive CD4+ T cells from blood. The chain is built from TRBV29-1 and TRBJ1-3, with 7 bases matching TRBD1. The sequence was collected from a man between 18 and 29 years old in good health. The CDR3 DNA reads TGCAGCGCAAGACAGGGATACTCTGGAAACACCATATATTTT. Translated, it gives CSARQGYSGNTIYF.